This TCR beta chain was identified during a study of blood T cells in healthy people across ages. Study as a whole: About one barcoded beta molecule per two T cells was captured by template switching. General study points: Greater diversity and more naive CD4+ cells were seen in long-lived donors than in aged donors.

CDR3 length: 16 amino acids. Germline lookup yields CDR1 SGDLS and CDR2 YYNGEE. Trimming removed 0 bases from V and 7 bases from J, with 17 bases in between. Isolation yielded PBMCs, at least 7 million per sample, in every case. With regard to this clonotype: The antigen remains unidentified.

A second PCR of 7 to 11 cycles used a sample-barcoded 5' primer and a J-beta primer mix. Unique molecular identifiers of 12 random nucleotides labeled each cDNA. TCRdb ran MiXCR on the 5' RACE reads and lists one entry per CDR3 protein. The table lists more than 800,000 distinct CDR3 sequences, 45% of them singletons. The sample was blood. The chain is built from TRBV9 and TRBJ2-1; D may be TRBD1 (5 bases). The sequence was obtained from a woman in her sixties or seventies in good health. The CDR3 region has the DNA TGTGCCAGCAGCGTAGGGGGCAGGGTAGGTGAAAATGAGCAGTTCTTC. It specifies CASSVGGRVGENEQFF.